This TCR beta chain was profiled in a study of T cell responses to AZD1222 COVID-19 vaccine. Findings and caveats of the study: None of the repertoires were sampled until the peak T cell response had passed. An increase in Spike-specific TCR breadth and depth was observed after two AZD1222 doses. The reported proportion of spike-specific TCRs targeting unmutated variant regions was nearly half.

Details on this clone: Antigen specificity is unknown.

With V trimmed by 4 bases and J by 6 bases, 13 bases remained unmatched. There are 17 residues in the CDR3. Germline CDR1 SGDLS, CDR2 YYNGEE. The table came from immunoSEQ multiplex PCR; TCRdb's copy has only in-frame clones and leaves some out. This table has roughly 130,000 clones, about 91% appearing once. Source: peripheral blood, taken on day 0 of AZD1222 vaccination. This TCR was sampled from an adult in good health. This chain links TRBV9 with TRBJ2-1, with TRBD2 matching over 10 bases. CDR3 sequence reads: CASSSRYQREGGNEQFF. In nucleotides, the CDR3 is TGTGCCAGCAGCTCGCGCTACCAGCGGGAGGGAGGCAATGAGCAGTTCTTC.